These T cell receptor beta chains were read from a single sample in a study of radiotherapy plus CTLA-4 blockade in lung cancer. Sequenced by immunoSEQ multiplex PCR; TCRdb stores in-frame clones only, minus some. Of around 41,000 clones detected, about 70% appear once; the ten largest clones hold 20% to 25%. Specimen: peripheral blood, collected from a patient treated with radiotherapy plus ipilimumab. These receptors were obtained from a human donor with non-small cell lung cancer who had a partial response to radiotherapy plus ipilimumab. Each CDR3 is given with its conserved first and last residue. Each record gives: clone size, D gene, J gene, CDR3 length, V gene, CDR3 protein, CDR3 DNA. D genes are given only for firm matches. Clone size appears in some rows only: once, few, many, or a class for an expanded clone.

clone_size: once; d_call: TRBD1; j_call: TRBJ2-3; cdr3_length: 15; v_call: TRBV5-8; cdr3_aa: CASSKGQGESDTQYF; cdr3_nt: TGTGCCAGCAGCAAGGGACAGGGGGAATCAGATACGCAGTATTTT
clone_size: NA; d_call: TRBD2; j_call: TRBJ2-5; cdr3_length: 15; v_call: TRBV4-1; cdr3_aa: CASSPRLAGLETQYF; cdr3_nt: TGCGCCAGCAGCCCCCGACTAGCGGGTTTGGAGACCCAGTACTTC
clone_size: NA; d_call: NA; j_call: TRBJ1-1; cdr3_length: 13; v_call: TRBV18; cdr3_aa: CASLPGLYSEAFF; cdr3_nt: TGTGCCAGCTTACCGGGACTTTATAGTGAAGCTTTCTTT
clone_size: NA; d_call: TRBD2; j_call: TRBJ2-1; cdr3_length: 17; v_call: TRBV9; cdr3_aa: CASSVDLQAGVKNEQFF; cdr3_nt: TGTGCCAGCAGCGTAGACCTTCAGGCGGGGGTAAAAAATGAGCAGTTCTTC
clone_size: medium-sized; d_call: TRBD2; j_call: TRBJ2-3; cdr3_length: 16; v_call: TRBV4-1; cdr3_aa: CASSLTSGPSTDTQYF; cdr3_nt: TGCGCCAGCAGCCTGACTAGCGGTCCTAGCACAGATACGCAGTATTTT
clone_size: few; d_call: NA; j_call: TRBJ1-2; cdr3_length: 14; v_call: TRBV19; cdr3_aa: CASSTPDRSYGYTF; cdr3_nt: TGTGCCAGTAGTACCCCCGACAGGAGCTATGGCTACACCTTC
clone_size: NA; d_call: NA; j_call: TRBJ2-7; cdr3_length: 13; v_call: TRBV5-1; cdr3_aa: CASSYLRRDEQYF; cdr3_nt: TGCGCCAGCAGCTACCTAAGGCGGGACGAGCAGTACTTC
clone_size: NA; d_call: NA; j_call: TRBJ2-2; cdr3_length: 13; v_call: TRBV6-1; cdr3_aa: CASGALNTGELFF; cdr3_nt: TGTGCCAGCGGGGCCCTGAACACCGGGGAGCTGTTTTTT
clone_size: NA; d_call: TRBD1; j_call: TRBJ1-5; cdr3_length: 15; v_call: TRBV2; cdr3_aa: CASRQGAGSNQPQHF; cdr3_nt: TGTGCCAGCAGACAGGGGGCGGGCAGCAATCAGCCCCAGCATTTT
clone_size: few; d_call: TRBD1; j_call: TRBJ1-1; cdr3_length: 17; v_call: TRBV5-1; cdr3_aa: CASSLGGQGAMNTEAFF; cdr3_nt: TGCGCCAGCAGCTTGGGAGGACAGGGGGCAATGAACACTGAAGCTTTCTTT
clone_size: once; d_call: TRBD1; j_call: TRBJ1-4; cdr3_length: 16; v_call: TRBV14; cdr3_aa: CASSQFSTGTNEKLFF; cdr3_nt: TGTGCCAGCAGCCAATTTTCGACAGGGACTAATGAAAAACTGTTTTTT
clone_size: NA; d_call: NA; j_call: TRBJ1-1; cdr3_length: 13; v_call: TRBV7-3; cdr3_aa: CASSPTPNTEAFF; cdr3_nt: TGTGCCAGCAGCCCGACACCTAACACTGAAGCTTTCTTT
clone_size: NA; d_call: NA; j_call: TRBJ2-7; cdr3_length: 15; v_call: TRBV6-5; cdr3_aa: CASSYSGGRPNEQYF; cdr3_nt: TGTGCCAGCAGTTACTCCGGGGGGCGACCCAACGAGCAGTACTTC
clone_size: NA; d_call: TRBD1; j_call: TRBJ1-2; cdr3_length: 17; v_call: TRBV4-2; cdr3_aa: CASSQSSPSVGQGRYTF; cdr3_nt: TGTGCCAGCAGCCAATCATCCCCCTCTGTGGGACAGGGTAGATACACCTTC
clone_size: NA; d_call: NA; j_call: TRBJ1-6; cdr3_length: 14; v_call: TRBV28; cdr3_aa: CASSLGAYNSPLHF; cdr3_nt: TGTGCCAGCAGTCTGGGGGCGTATAATTCACCCCTCCACTTT
clone_size: once; d_call: NA; j_call: TRBJ1-5; cdr3_length: 15; v_call: TRBV5-6; cdr3_aa: CASSLKPDSNQPQHF; cdr3_nt: TGTGCCAGCAGCTTGAAGCCCGATAGCAATCAGCCCCAGCATTTT
clone_size: NA; d_call: TRBD1; j_call: TRBJ2-1; cdr3_length: 15; v_call: TRBV6-6; cdr3_aa: CASSYLGQGNNEQFF; cdr3_nt: TGTGCCAGCAGTTACCTAGGACAGGGAAACAATGAGCAGTTCTTC
clone_size: NA; d_call: NA; j_call: TRBJ2-7; cdr3_length: 14; v_call: TRBV6-5; cdr3_aa: CASRVSLNSYEQYF; cdr3_nt: TGTGCCAGCCGTGTAAGCTTAAACTCCTACGAGCAGTACTTC
clone_size: NA; d_call: NA; j_call: TRBJ2-1; cdr3_length: 13; v_call: TRBV4-2; cdr3_aa: CASSQDRQPEQFF; cdr3_nt: TGTGCCAGCAGCCAAGATCGACAGCCTGAGCAGTTCTTC
clone_size: NA; d_call: TRBD1; j_call: TRBJ1-1; cdr3_length: 14; v_call: TRBV5-4; cdr3_aa: CASSPRQGGTEAFF; cdr3_nt: TGTGCCAGCAGCCCCAGACAGGGGGGCACTGAAGCTTTCTTT
clone_size: few; d_call: NA; j_call: TRBJ1-2; cdr3_length: 15; v_call: TRBV7-9; cdr3_aa: CASSLVSGREYGYTF; cdr3_nt: TGTGCCAGCAGCTTAGTATCGGGCAGGGAATATGGCTACACCTTC
clone_size: NA; d_call: TRBD1; j_call: TRBJ1-3; cdr3_length: 16; v_call: TRBV11-2; cdr3_aa: CASSLGGGLSGNTIYF; cdr3_nt: TGTGCCAGCAGCTTAGGAGGGGGCCTCTCTGGAAACACCATATATTTT
clone_size: NA; d_call: TRBD1; j_call: TRBJ2-4; cdr3_length: 13; v_call: TRBV25-1; cdr3_aa: CASSAIGGAGVYF; cdr3_nt: TGTGCCAGCAGTGCCATAGGGGGCGCAGGGGTGTACTTC
clone_size: few; d_call: TRBD1; j_call: TRBJ1-2; cdr3_length: 15; v_call: TRBV6-5; cdr3_aa: CASSYQSRDSYGYTF; cdr3_nt: TGTGCCAGCAGTTACCAGTCCCGGGACAGCTATGGCTACACCTTC
clone_size: NA; d_call: NA; j_call: TRBJ1-1; cdr3_length: 12; v_call: TRBV6-5; cdr3_aa: CASRTGDTEAFF; cdr3_nt: TGTGCCAGCAGAACGGGGGACACTGAAGCTTTCTTT
clone_size: NA; d_call: NA; j_call: TRBJ2-7; cdr3_length: 18; v_call: TRBV5-1; cdr3_aa: CASSLGGGSPRSSYEQYF; cdr3_nt: TGCGCCAGCAGCTTAGGGGGGGGATCACCTAGGAGCTCCTACGAGCAGTACTTC
clone_size: once; d_call: NA; j_call: TRBJ1-1; cdr3_length: 14; v_call: TRBV7-2; cdr3_aa: CASSLVAGETEAFF; cdr3_nt: TGTGCCAGCAGCTTAGTTGCAGGGGAGACTGAAGCTTTCTTT
clone_size: NA; d_call: NA; j_call: TRBJ2-5; cdr3_length: 15; v_call: TRBV5-1; cdr3_aa: CASSGGAGDLKTQYF; cdr3_nt: TGCGCCAGCAGCGGGGGGGCGGGAGATCTAAAGACCCAGTACTTC
clone_size: NA; d_call: NA; j_call: TRBJ1-1; cdr3_length: 11; v_call: TRBV7-2; cdr3_aa: CASSFSTEAFF; cdr3_nt: TGTGCCAGCAGCTTTAGCACTGAAGCTTTCTTT
clone_size: NA; d_call: TRBD2; j_call: TRBJ2-5; cdr3_length: 15; v_call: TRBV5-4; cdr3_aa: CASSLYGSGVLTQYF; cdr3_nt: TGTGCCAGCAGCCTTTACGGAAGCGGGGTGCTGACCCAGTACTTC
clone_size: NA; d_call: TRBD2; j_call: TRBJ2-3; cdr3_length: 15; v_call: TRBV5-4; cdr3_aa: CASTQRESSTDTQYF; cdr3_nt: TGTGCCAGCACCCAGCGGGAGTCGAGCACAGATACGCAGTATTTT
clone_size: NA; d_call: NA; j_call: TRBJ2-1; cdr3_length: 13; v_call: TRBV7-2; cdr3_aa: CASSLARQDEQFF; cdr3_nt: TGTGCCAGCAGCTTAGCGAGGCAAGATGAGCAGTTCTTC
clone_size: NA; d_call: TRBD1; j_call: TRBJ1-6; cdr3_length: 16; v_call: TRBV9; cdr3_aa: CASSGKQGLGNSPLHF; cdr3_nt: TGTGCCAGCAGCGGAAAACAGGGGCTTGGCAATTCACCCCTCCACTTT
clone_size: NA; d_call: NA; j_call: TRBJ1-2; cdr3_length: 14; v_call: TRBV5-1; cdr3_aa: CASSLLPGGDGYTF; cdr3_nt: TGCGCCAGCAGCTTGTTGCCGGGGGGGGATGGCTACACCTTC
clone_size: NA; d_call: NA; j_call: TRBJ1-6; cdr3_length: 17; v_call: TRBV5-1; cdr3_aa: CASSETGGARDNSPLHF; cdr3_nt: TGCGCCAGCAGCGAAACAGGAGGGGCGCGGGATAATTCACCCCTCCACTTT
clone_size: NA; d_call: NA; j_call: TRBJ2-1; cdr3_length: 14; v_call: TRBV2; cdr3_aa: CASSEDAGYNEQFF; cdr3_nt: TGTGCCAGCAGTGAAGATGCGGGCTACAATGAGCAGTTCTTC
clone_size: NA; d_call: TRBD1; j_call: TRBJ2-2; cdr3_length: 15; v_call: TRBV11-3; cdr3_aa: CASSSTGVSTGELFF; cdr3_nt: TGTGCCAGCAGCTCAACAGGGGTATCAACCGGGGAGCTGTTTTTT
clone_size: once; d_call: NA; j_call: TRBJ1-5; cdr3_length: 14; v_call: TRBV7-9; cdr3_aa: CASSSTGGNQPQHF; cdr3_nt: TGTGCCAGCAGTTCTACGGGGGGGAATCAGCCCCAGCATTTT
clone_size: NA; d_call: TRBD1; j_call: TRBJ1-1; cdr3_length: 13; v_call: TRBV25-1; cdr3_aa: CASRNRGYTEAFF; cdr3_nt: TGTGCCAGCAGGAACAGGGGGTACACTGAAGCTTTCTTT
clone_size: NA; d_call: TRBD2; j_call: TRBJ2-3; cdr3_length: 16; v_call: TRBV27; cdr3_aa: CASEEKIGGDTDTQYF; cdr3_nt: TGTGCCAGCGAGGAGAAGATCGGGGGGGACACAGATACGCAGTATTTT
clone_size: NA; d_call: TRBD1; j_call: TRBJ2-7; cdr3_length: 14; v_call: TRBV5-1; cdr3_aa: CASSPGQGAYEQYF; cdr3_nt: TGCGCCAGCAGCCCGGGACAGGGGGCCTACGAGCAGTACTTC
clone_size: few; d_call: NA; j_call: TRBJ1-6; cdr3_length: 14; v_call: TRBV19; cdr3_aa: CASEARSYNSPLHF; cdr3_nt: TGTGCCAGTGAGGCGAGATCCTATAATTCACCCCTCCACTTT
clone_size: NA; d_call: TRBD2; j_call: TRBJ2-1; cdr3_length: 18; v_call: TRBV27; cdr3_aa: CASSQDLILLAGALEQFF; cdr3_nt: TGTGCCAGCAGCCAAGATCTCATCTTGCTAGCGGGAGCCCTTGAGCAGTTCTTC